This TCR beta chain was sequenced in a study of blood T cell repertoires in COVID-19. In the study overall: Nucleic acid was either cDNA or gDNA, and it came from T cells, B-cell-depleted T cells, or PBMCs.

In the original workflow: By means of reference gene primer amplification, nucleated cell counts were estimated. Generated by immunoSEQ multiplex PCR, the TCRdb table keeps only in-frame clones and is missing some. For V, J and clone size, that table is used; D and trimming come from the DNA. This table holds 200,000 to 300,000 clones, approximately 80% found once. The length of the CDR3 is 14 residues. Germline V gene data show CDR1 as SGHAT and CDR2 as FQNNGV. Deletions cut 5 bases from V and 3 bases from J, with 13 bases between. The clonotype comes from a man aged 35 to 55 who had recovered from COVID-19. The chain recombines TRBV11-2 with TRBJ1-1; D ambiguous. Specimen: peripheral blood. The chain's CDR3 is CASSPSLGDTEAFF. In DNA form, the CDR3 reads TGTGCCAGCAGCCCATCACTGGGCGACACTGAAGCTTTCTTT.